What follows are 11 T cell receptor beta chains derived from one specimen sequenced in a study of blood T cell repertoires in COVID-19. The data were produced by immunoSEQ multiplex PCR, yet TCRdb's version contains in-frame clones alone and is incomplete. Of about 220,000 clones in the sample, about 80% were seen once. What was sequenced was peripheral blood. These receptors were collected from a woman aged 25 to 39 who had recovered from COVID-19.

The chain links TRBV7-9 to TRBJ2-1, with D possibly matching TRBD1 (6 bases). Trimming took 5 bases from V and 1 from J, leaving 12 bases between them. The CDR3 totals 15 residues. The V gene's germline CDR1 is SEHNR and CDR2 FQNEAQ (reference sequence). The chain's CDR3 is CASSEGEWSYNEQFF. The DNA for the CDR3 is TGTGCCAGCAGCGAGGGGGAGTGGTCCTACAATGAGCAGTTCTTC.

The chain joins TRBV28 to TRBJ1-2; 9 bases align to TRBD1. CDR1 MDHEN and CDR2 SYDVKM come from the germline V gene. The CDR3 has 15 residues. The V segment lost 7 bases and the J segment 4 bases; nucleotides outside the gene matches: 10. In nucleotides, the CDR3 is TGTGCCAGCACCCCAGGGACAGGGAGGACCTATGGCTACACCTTC. Protein sequence: CASTPGTGRTYGYTF.

V and J are TRBV7-9 and TRBJ2-3; 9 positions agree with TRBD2. V lost 3 bases to trimming and J lost 4 bases; unmatched junction nucleotides: 8. Germline V gene lookup returns CDR1 SEHNR and CDR2 FQNEAQ (reference sequence). The CDR3 is 16 amino acids. As DNA, the CDR3 is TGTGCCAGCAGCTTTAGACTTGGCGGGAGGGCAGATACGCAGTATTTT. This encodes CASSFRLGGRADTQYF.

V gene TRBV19 combines with J gene TRBJ1-3; no firm D call. Germline V gene data show CDR1 as LNHDA and CDR2 as SQIVND (reference sequence). The V and J ends lost 3 bases and 4 bases respectively, with 10 bases between them. CDR3 size: 14 residues. The CDR3 coding sequence is TGTGCCAGTAGTATCCTAGCTGGGGGAAACACCATATATTTT. Translated, it gives CASSILAGGNTIYF.

The chain combines TRBV28 with TRBJ2-1, with 15 bases fitting TRBD2. V lost 5 bases to trimming and J lost 6 bases; unmatched junction nucleotides: 11. Germline lookup yields CDR1 MDHEN and CDR2 SYDVKM. The CDR3 runs 18 residues. The CDR3 here is CASSRTSGRVIMGNEQFF. The CDR3, as DNA: TGTGCCAGCAGTCGGACTAGCGGGAGGGTAATAATGGGCAATGAGCAGTTCTTC.

The chain recombines TRBV28 with TRBJ1-2, with D possibly being TRBD1 (6 bases). This CDR3 contains 14 residues. Germline V CDR1 and CDR2: MDHEN, SYDVKM. V was trimmed by 9 bases and J by 4 bases, leaving 18 bases between them. For the CDR3, the DNA is TGTGCCAGTGTGGGGGCCACCAGGGTCTATGGCTACACCTTC. Its protein product is CASVGATRVYGYTF.

V and J are TRBV15 and TRBJ1-3, with TRBD1 matching 8 bases. The CDR3 is 15 amino acids. CDR1 and CDR2 (germline): LNHNV, YYDKDF (reference sequence). V dropped 5 bases and J dropped 2; count of bases not matched to a gene: 5. The CDR3 region is CATSPRQGPGNTIYF. The DNA for the CDR3 is TGTGCCACCAGCCCCCGACAGGGGCCTGGAAACACCATATATTTT.

V usage is TRBV9 and J usage is TRBJ2-2, with 7 positions matching TRBD2. CDR1 and CDR2 (germline): SGDLS, YYNGEE. The CDR3 extends over 12 amino acids. The V segment lost 4 bases and the J segment 9 bases; nucleotides outside the gene matches: 3. The CDR3 is CASSPGGRELFF. CDR3 bases: TGTGCCAGCAGCCCCGGGGGGAGGGAGCTGTTTTTT.

The V call is TRBV7-3, the J call TRBJ2-5, with 7 bases lining up with TRBD2. V dropped 5 bases and J dropped 5; count of bases not matched to a gene: 8. The V gene's germline CDR1 is SGHTA and CDR2 FQGTGA. The CDR3 has 14 amino acids. CDR3 protein: CASSQTRGGETQYF. As DNA, the CDR3 is TGTGCCAGCAGCCAAACGCGGGGAGGGGAGACCCAGTACTTC.

The chain employs TRBV2 and TRBJ2-5, with D tentatively TRBD2 (6 bases). Trimming removed 4 bases from V and 5 bases from J, with 17 bases in between. CDR3 length: 15 amino acids. Germline V lookup: CDR1 SNHLY, CDR2 FYNNEI. Written as DNA, the CDR3 is TGTGCCAGCAGTGGATGGGGGGAGAATGGTGAGACCCAGTACTTC. It codes for CASSGWGENGETQYF. Full variable domain (remainder filled in from reference TRBV2 and TRBJ2-5): EPEVTQTPSHQVTQMGQEVILRCVPISNHLYFYWYRQILGQKVEFLVSFYNNEISEKSEIFDDQFSVERPDGSNFTLKIRSTKLEDSAMYFCASSGWGENGETQYFGPGTRLLVL.

V is TRBV2 and J is TRBJ2-3, with TRBD1 matching over 7 bases. Trimming removed 7 bases from V and 3 bases from J; junction bases left unmatched: 7. There are 14 residues in the CDR3. Germline assignment: CDR1 SNHLY and CDR2 FYNNEI. The CDR3 nucleotides read TGTGCCAGCAATGCCCAGGGGGTGACAGATACGCAGTATTTT. As protein: CASNAQGVTDTQYF.